This entry lists 31 T cell receptor beta chains sequenced from one sample in a study of blood T cell repertoires in COVID-19. Profiled with immunoSEQ multiplex PCR; TCRdb holds only in-frame clones, not every one. The sample consists of roughly 240,000 clones, about 82% of them appearing once. Sequencing was done on a sample of peripheral blood. These receptors originate from a woman older than 75 with COVID-19, enrolled during active disease.

V is TRBV6-5 and J is TRBJ2-1; 8 bases are a match to TRBD2. The CDR3 totals 15 residues. Trimming at V came to 4 bases and at J to 6 bases, leaving 8 bases not matched to a gene. Germline assignment: CDR1 MNHEY and CDR2 SVGAGI. CDR3 sequence reads: CASSSGGAIPNEQFF. CDR3 sequence (DNA): TGTGCCAGCAGTTCCGGGGGGGCGATTCCCAATGAGCAGTTCTTC.

The chain combines TRBV2 with TRBJ2-1, with TRBD2 matching over 8 bases. The CDR3 runs to 15 residues. Germline-derived CDR1 and CDR2 are SNHLY and FYNNEI. V trimming: 6 bases; J trimming: 4 bases; junction bases outside the gene matches: 8. For the CDR3, the DNA is TGTGCCAGCAGGAGGGGTAGCGGGACATACAATGAGCAGTTCTTC. Amino acid sequence: CASRRGSGTYNEQFF.

The rearrangement joins TRBV6-6 to TRBJ1-1; no reliable D call. This CDR3 spans 13 amino acids. The germline V gene encodes CDR1 MNHNY and CDR2 SVGAGI (reference sequence). Trimming stripped 6 bases from V and 4 bases from J, with 12 bases between. The CDR3 DNA is TGTGCCAGCAGACCTCCGGGAGGCACTGAAGCTTTCTTT. This gives the protein CASRPPGGTEAFF.

The chain combines TRBV7-9 with TRBJ1-5; no clear D. The V end was cut by 5 bases, the J end by 0 bases, with 17 bases between. Germline-derived CDR1 and CDR2 are SEHNR and FQNEAQ (reference sequence). This CDR3 comprises 17 residues. Written as DNA, the CDR3 is TGTGCCAGCAGCCACGTTTTGGTTCAGAATAGCAATCAGCCCCAGCATTTT. Encoded protein: CASSHVLVQNSNQPQHF.

Only a few counts were recorded for this clone. The V call is TRBV9, the J call TRBJ1-6, with D maybe TRBD1 (5 bases). V was clipped by 4 bases and J by 1 base, with 12 bases between them. This CDR3 is built from 16 residues. CDR1 SGDLS and CDR2 YYNGEE come from the germline V gene. This CDR3 is CASSPGGSSYNSPLHF. DNA for the CDR3: TGTGCCAGCAGCCCCGGGGGAAGTTCCTATAATTCACCCCTCCACTTT.

This clone appeared once. This chain links TRBV5-6 with TRBJ1-6; D remains unclear. V was pared by 1 base and J by 7 bases, with 3 bases between. The CDR3 totals 12 residues. CDR1 and CDR2 (germline): SGHDT, YYEEEE. CDR3 loop: CASSLQNSPLHF. The CDR3 DNA reads TGTGCCAGCAGCTTGCAGAATTCACCCCTCCACTTT.

The chain is built from TRBV6-2 or TRBV6-3 and TRBJ2-6, with D possibly being TRBD1 (7 bases). This CDR3 contains 16 residues. Trimming shortened V by 8 bases and J by 0 bases, and 14 bases separated the two germline ends. From germline, CDR1 is MNHEY and CDR2 SVGEGT. DNA for the CDR3: TGTGCCAGCCGCCTGCAGGGGGGCTCTGGGGCCAACGTCCTGACTTTC. Protein: CASRLQGGSGANVLTF.

CDR3 amino acids: CASSLVDTSGNTIYF. CDR3 coding DNA: TGTGCCAGCAGCTTAGTCGACACCTCTGGAAACACCATATATTTT. The V and J genes are TRBV11-2 and TRBJ1-3, with D unclear. V lost 1 base and J lost 0, with 7 bases in between. CDR1 SGHAT and CDR2 FQNNGV come from the germline V gene. The CDR3 covers 15 residues.

The chain carries TRBV24-1 and TRBJ2-1; tentatively, D is TRBD1 (5 bases). This CDR3 is 15 amino acids long. The V end was cut by 4 bases, the J end by 6 bases, with 15 bases between. Germline assignment: CDR1 KGHDR and CDR2 SFDVKD. CDR3 DNA sequence: TGTGCCACCAGTGACACCTCTAGACAGACCAATGAGCAGTTCTTC. Translation: CATSDTSRQTNEQFF.

V is TRBV3-1 (or the pseudogene TRBV3-2) and J is TRBJ2-1, with 10 bases that match TRBD1. Germline V lookup: CDR1 LGHDT, CDR2 YNNKEL (reference sequence). V dropped 4 bases and J dropped 4; count of bases not matched to a gene: 4. This CDR3 spans 15 amino acids. The CDR3 DNA reads as TGTGCCAGCAGCCCTGGGACAGGGGCTTACAATGAGCAGTTCTTC. This encodes CASSPGTGAYNEQFF.

This chain connects TRBV5-1 to TRBJ1-2; TRBD1 matches at 7 bases. Trimming at V came to 4 bases and at J to 0 bases, leaving 6 bases not matched to a gene. Germline V CDR1 and CDR2: SGHRS, YFSETQ. There are 15 residues in the CDR3. The CDR3 loop is CASSPPGQPNYGYTF. The CDR3 coding sequence is TGCGCCAGCAGCCCCCCGGGACAGCCTAACTATGGCTACACCTTC.

V usage is TRBV7-9 and J usage is TRBJ1-1; 9 bases map to TRBD1. Looked up from germline, CDR1 is SEHNR and CDR2 is FQNEAQ (reference sequence). The CDR3 length is 14 residues. V was pared by 6 bases and J by 3 bases, with 5 bases of the junction left unmatched. CDR3 in amino acids: CASRVWDRDTEAFF. As DNA, the CDR3 is TGTGCCAGCAGGGTGTGGGACAGGGACACTGAAGCTTTCTTT. The full variable domain, in which reference TRBV7-9 and TRBJ1-1 provide the parts outside the CDR3, is DTGVSQNPRHKITKRGQNVTFRCDPISEHNRLYWYRQTLGQGPEFLTYFQNEAQLEKSRLLSDRFSAERPKGSFSTLEIQRTEQGDSAMYLCASRVWDRDTEAFFGQGTRLTVV.

The rearrangement links TRBV29-1 to TRBJ2-7, with 7 bases fitting TRBD2. The CDR3 sequence is 11 residues long. Germline CDR1 SQVTM, CDR2 ANQGSEA. V was pared by 5 bases and J by 6 bases, with 4 bases of the junction left unmatched. The CDR3 DNA reads TGCAGCGTTTTAGGCGGGGGCGAGCAGTACGTC. Translation: CSVLGGGEQYV.

To note about this clone: This specimen includes other DNA sequences encoding the same CDR3. The V gene is TRBV6-5, the J gene TRBJ1-1; D is unclear. Between the trimmed V and J ends, which lost 6 bases and 1 base, there was a span of 6 bases. The CDR3 spans 12 residues. Per germline, CDR1 MNHEY and CDR2 SVGAGI. The CDR3 sequence: CASRRGNTEAFF. In DNA form, the CDR3 reads TGTGCCAGCAGACGAGGGAACACTGAAGCTTTCTTT.

The chain links TRBV5-6 to TRBJ1-6; 10 bases line up with TRBD1. CDR1 is SGHDT, CDR2 YYEEEE, per germline. The CDR3 has 14 residues. J lost 7 bases, V lost 4 bases, and 2 bases had no gene match. In DNA form, the CDR3 reads TGTGCCAGCAGCCGGGACAGGGGAAATTCACCCCTCCACTTT. Translated, it gives CASSRDRGNSPLHF.

This clone was detected only once. The gene calls are TRBV3-1 (or the pseudogene TRBV3-2) and TRBJ1-4; no clear D. Trimming pared 1 base from V and 5 bases from J, leaving 11 bases between. The length of the CDR3 is 15 residues. Germline V CDR1 and CDR2: LGHDT, YNNKEL (reference sequence). Here the CDR3 DNA reads TGTGCCAGCAGCCAAGTGGGAGTCAAGAATGAAAAACTGTTTTTT. Amino acid sequence: CASSQVGVKNEKLFF.

This chain connects TRBV14 to TRBJ2-3; D gene ambiguous. The CDR3 has 15 amino acids. The V gene lost 0 bases and the J gene lost 6 bases, with 13 bases spanning the gap. The germline gives CDR1 SGHDN, CDR2 FVKESK. CDR3 in amino acids: CASSQDGQFVDTQYF. The CDR3 DNA is TGTGCCAGCAGCCAAGATGGTCAGTTCGTGGATACGCAGTATTTT.

The rearrangement links TRBV6-1 to TRBJ2-4, with D hard to call. The V end lost 3 bases, the J end lost 0 bases, and 15 bases lay between the germline ends. Germline-derived CDR1 and CDR2 are MNHNS and SASEGT. The CDR3 totals 17 residues. CDR3 region: CASSDFGPSLAKNIQYF. In DNA form, the CDR3 reads TGTGCCAGCAGTGACTTTGGGCCGAGTCTAGCCAAAAACATTCAGTACTTC.

The chain recombines TRBV28 with TRBJ2-7, with D unclear. The CDR3 length is 11 residues. The germline V and J ends were trimmed by 2 bases and 4 bases, with 3 bases remaining between them. Germline assignment: CDR1 MDHEN and CDR2 SYDVKM. CDR3 nucleotides: TGTGCCAGCAGTTTACGGTACGAGCAGTACTTC. It specifies CASSLRYEQYF.

The gene calls are TRBV10-3 and TRBJ2-5, with D tentatively TRBD1 (5 bases). CDR1 and CDR2 from the germline V gene are ENHRY and SYGVKD. The CDR3 is 12 amino acids. Trimming pared 6 bases from V and 5 bases from J, leaving 10 bases between. In DNA form, the CDR3 reads TGTGCCATCAGCCAGGGCGGTGAGACCCAGTACTTC. This encodes CAISQGGETQYF.

This chain joins TRBV5-8 and TRBJ2-3; the D gene is possibly TRBD2 (7 bases). The CDR3 loop spans 15 amino acids. The germline gives CDR1 SGHTS, CDR2 YDEGEE. With 9 bases removed from V and 5 bases from J, the gap between germline ends came to 22 bases. CDR3 in amino acids: CAITPGGRKVDTQYF. CDR3 nucleotides: TGTGCCATTACTCCCGGGGGGCGGAAAGTAGATACGCAGTATTTT. Full variable domain (outside the CDR3, taken from reference TRBV5-8 and TRBJ2-3): EAGVTQSPTHLIKTRGQQATLRCSPISGHTSVYWYQQALGLGLQFLLWYDEGEERNRGNFPPRFSGRQFPNYSSELNVNALELEDSALYLCAITPGGRKVDTQYFGPGTRLTVL.

Concerning this clone: One end of the junction is discordant with germline, which a read error may explain. The chain carries TRBV7-7 and TRBJ1-5, with 7 nucleotides matching TRBD1. Germline V lookup: CDR1 SSHAT, CDR2 FNYEAQ (reference sequence). The CDR3 is made up of 17 amino acids. DNA for the CDR3: TGTGCTAGCAGCTCCCCAAACCGGGACAGACCGAATCAGCCCCAGCATTTT. Its translation is CASSSPNRDRPNQPQHF.

This clone appeared once. This chain links TRBV6-2 or TRBV6-3 with TRBJ1-1; the match to TRBD1 covers 7 bases. The CDR3 contains 13 residues. The V segment lost 4 bases and the J segment 7 bases; nucleotides outside the gene matches: 6. CDR1 is MNHEY and CDR2 is SVGEGT in the germline V gene. Written as DNA, the CDR3 is TGTGCCAGCAGTTTCACAGGGGCCCATGAAGCTTTCTTT. As protein: CASSFTGAHEAFF.

The rearrangement joins TRBV5-1 to TRBJ1-2; TRBD1 is a possible D gene (5 bases). The germline V and J ends were trimmed by 1 base and 3 bases, with 10 bases remaining between them. The CDR3 extends over 14 amino acids. Germline lookup yields CDR1 SGHRS and CDR2 YFSETQ. CDR3 in amino acids: CASSLMSGDYGYTF. The CDR3, as DNA: TGCGCCAGCAGCTTGATGTCGGGGGACTATGGCTACACCTTC.

V usage is TRBV7-2 and J usage is TRBJ2-2; no firm D call. V was shortened by 1 base and J by 3 bases, with 9 bases between the two germline ends. From germline, CDR1 is SGHTA and CDR2 FQGNSA. The CDR3 has 15 residues. This CDR3 is CASSLVGGHTGELFF. In DNA, the CDR3 is TGTGCCAGCAGCTTAGTAGGCGGCCACACCGGGGAGCTGTTTTTT.

This clone was counted only a few times. The chain joins TRBV5-1 to TRBJ1-1, with D maybe TRBD1 (6 bases). The CDR3 is made up of 15 amino acids. Between the trimmed V and J ends, which lost 3 bases and 0 bases, there was a span of 12 bases. Per germline, CDR1 SGHRS and CDR2 YFSETQ. The CDR3: CASSSQGFVNTEAFF. The CDR3 DNA reads as TGCGCCAGCAGCTCGCAGGGGTTCGTGAACACTGAAGCTTTCTTT. The full variable domain, its missing parts supplied by reference TRBV5-1 and TRBJ1-1, is KAGVTQTPRYLIKTRGQQVTLSCSPISGHRSVSWYQQTPGQGLQFLFEYFSETQRNKGNFPGRFSGRQFSNSRSEMNVSTLELGDSALYLCASSSQGFVNTEAFFGQGTRLTVV.

The chain joins TRBV18 to TRBJ1-6; no reliable D call. The CDR3 is 14 amino acids. CDR1 is KGHSH and CDR2 is LQKENI in the germline V gene. Trimming left V 3 bases short and J 5 bases short, with 8 bases between. CDR3 DNA: TGTGCCAGCTCACCCGATCTAGATAATTCACCCCTCCACTTT. Its protein product is CASSPDLDNSPLHF.

This clone was counted between two and nine times. The chain recombines TRBV28 with TRBJ2-7, with 8 bases aligning to TRBD2. With V trimmed by 4 bases and J by 6 bases, 8 bases remained unmatched. The CDR3 sequence is 14 residues long. The germline CDR1 and CDR2 sequences are MDHEN and SYDVKM. CDR3: CASSSPSGGGEQYV. The DNA of the CDR3 is TGTGCCAGCAGTTCACCCTCCGGGGGGGGCGAGCAGTACGTC.

V usage is TRBV5-6 and J usage is TRBJ1-1; D uncertain. The germline V and J ends were trimmed by 0 bases and 1 base, with 7 bases remaining between them. There are 14 residues in the CDR3. CDR1 is SGHDT, CDR2 YYEEEE, per germline. DNA for the CDR3: TGTGCCAGCAGCTTGGGGCCTTCGAACACTGAAGCTTTCTTT. Its translation: CASSLGPSNTEAFF.

The chain has TRBV7-6 and TRBJ2-3; 8 nucleotides line up with TRBD1. The J segment lost 2 bases and the V segment lost 5 bases, leaving 9 bases of the junction unmatched. The length of the CDR3 is 16 residues. The V gene's germline CDR1 is SGHVS and CDR2 FNYEAQ. The DNA for the CDR3 is TGTGCCAGCAGCCAATCCGGGACAGGCTACACAGATACGCAGTATTTT. As protein: CASSQSGTGYTDTQYF.

The chain couples TRBV19 to TRBJ1-1; TRBD1 agrees at 9 bases. CDR1 is LNHDA and CDR2 is SQIVND in the germline V gene (reference sequence). The V and J ends lost 10 bases and 4 bases, in that order; junction bases with no gene match: 4. The length of the CDR3 is 12 residues. The CDR3 protein is CAIMGQGTEAFF. The DNA for the CDR3 is TGTGCCATTATGGGACAGGGCACTGAAGCTTTCTTT. The complete variable domain, with remaining parts taken from reference TRBV19 and TRBJ1-1, reads DGGITQSPKYLFRKEGQNVTLSCEQNLNHDAMYWYRQDPGQGLRLIYYSQIVNDFQKGDIAEGYSVSREKKESFPLTVTSAQKNPTAFYLCAIMGQGTEAFFGQGTRLTVV.